This T cell receptor beta chain was captured in a study of beta chain features in type 1 diabetes. This clone has only a few counts. Every isolated RNA sample was fully reverse transcribed, so sequencing captured expressed TCRB transcripts. Some clones are missing from TCRdb's copy, which holds only in-frame ones; the method was immunoSEQ multiplex PCR. This table holds a few hundred thousand clones, around 12% found once. The source of this sequence is a man younger than 35 in good health. What was sequenced was naive CD4+ T cells from blood.

CDR3 in DNA: TGTGCCAGCAGCTTAGTGGGCAGATACGGAAACACCATATATTTT. Its translation is CASSLVGRYGNTIYF. The chain uses TRBV11-2 and TRBJ1-3; no clear D. The CDR3 is 15 amino acids. The V end was cut by 1 base, the J end by 4 bases, with 11 bases between. Germline-derived CDR1 and CDR2 are SGHAT and FQNNGV.